The 26 T cell receptor beta chains listed next were all sequenced from one sample in a study of T-cell reconstitution after alpha-beta-depleted transplantation in children. Unique molecular identifiers tagged the TCRbeta library. TCRdb ran MiXCR on the PCR reads and lists one entry per CDR3 protein. The table lists about 610,000 distinct CDR3 sequences, over 20% of them singletons. Here the sequenced sample was PBMCs, taken before TCRalphabeta/CD19-depleted stem cell transplant. All receptors derive from a boy younger than two with Wiskott-Aldrich syndrome, due to receive a stem cell transplant.

The chain has TRBV28 and TRBJ1-1; D gene ambiguous. Deletions cut 5 bases from V and 6 bases from J, with 13 bases between. The CDR3 sequence is 13 residues long. Germline V gene sequence: CDR1 MDHEN, CDR2 SYDVKM. The DNA for the CDR3 is TGTGCCAGCAGTCTCCAGAACACCGCTGAAGCTTTCTTT. Residues: CASSLQNTAEAFF.

The V and J genes are TRBV5-1 and TRBJ2-7; weak D call: TRBD1 (5 bases). V lost 0 bases and J lost 2, with 12 bases in between. The germline V gene encodes CDR1 SGHRS and CDR2 YFSETQ. CDR3 length: 15 residues. CDR3 in DNA: TGCGCCAGCAGCTTGGATTGGACACCCACCTACGAGCAGTACTTC. This translates into CASSLDWTPTYEQYF.

The chain is built from TRBV5-1 and TRBJ2-3; 8 bases fit TRBD1. The CDR3 consists of 16 residues. Trimming cost V 2 bases and J 4 bases; bases outside gene matches: 9. Germline loops: CDR1 SGHRS, CDR2 YFSETQ. The CDR3 nucleotides read TGCGCCAGCAGCTTCAACAGGGGGGCCGAACCAGATACGCAGTATTTT. Translation gives CASSFNRGAEPDTQYF.

This clonotype was detected only a few times. The V and J genes are TRBV27 and TRBJ1-6; 8 positions match TRBD1. The V and J ends lost 5 bases and 7 bases, in that order; junction bases with no gene match: 13. The V gene's germline CDR1 is MNHEY and CDR2 SMNVEV (reference sequence). The CDR3 runs to 17 residues. CDR3 DNA sequence: TGTGCCAGCAGTCCCTGGACAGGGTACTTCAAAAATTCACCCCTCCACTTT. This sequence encodes CASSPWTGYFKNSPLHF.

This clonotype has only one observation. The chain couples TRBV5-1 to TRBJ2-2, with 10 positions matching TRBD2. This CDR3 comprises 16 residues. Germline CDR1 SGHRS, CDR2 YFSETQ. Losses at the gene ends were 7 bases for V and 1 base for J; bases not matched to a gene: 7. CDR3 sequence reads: CASRLGLAMNTGELFF. The CDR3 DNA sequence: TGCGCCAGCCGACTGGGACTAGCGATGAACACCGGGGAGCTGTTTTTT.

V is TRBV27 and J is TRBJ1-2; D may be TRBD1 (5 bases). The CDR3 has 15 residues. The germline V gene has CDR1 MNHEY and CDR2 SMNVEV (reference sequence). Trimming shortened V by 4 bases and J by 3 bases, and 15 bases separated the two germline ends. The CDR3 protein is CASSSLGEWDYGYTF. The CDR3 coding sequence is TGTGCCAGCAGTTCTCTAGGGGAATGGGACTATGGCTACACCTTC.

The chain employs TRBV24-1 and TRBJ2-1, with 7 positions matching TRBD2. The germline V gene encodes CDR1 KGHDR and CDR2 SFDVKD. V was clipped by 3 bases and J by 7 bases; unmatched bases: 5. The CDR3 runs 14 residues. The CDR3 spells CATSDAGRENEQFF. In DNA, the CDR3 is TGTGCCACCAGTGATGCAGGGCGGGAGAATGAGCAGTTCTTC.

This clonotype was observed a handful of times. This chain links TRBV29-1 with TRBJ2-4; 7 bases line up with TRBD2. The J segment lost 3 bases and the V segment lost 4 bases, leaving 9 bases of the junction unmatched. Germline-derived CDR1 and CDR2 are SQVTM and ANQGSEA. The CDR3 contains 15 residues. Here the CDR3 reads CSVGTDRGVKNIQYF. The CDR3 DNA sequence: TGCAGCGTTGGGACCGACCGGGGGGTCAAAAACATTCAGTACTTC.

The rearrangement links TRBV12-3 or TRBV12-4 to TRBJ2-7; the match to TRBD2 covers 8 bases. This CDR3 is 17 amino acids long. Trimming cost V 6 bases and J 7 bases; bases outside gene matches: 20. CDR3: CASRGGAGAPNRGEQYF. In nucleotides, the CDR3 is TGTGCCAGCAGAGGAGGAGCGGGAGCCCCCAATCGGGGGGAGCAGTACTTC.

The chain is built from TRBV27 and TRBJ2-5, with no clear D. The CDR3 contains 14 residues. Per germline, CDR1 MNHEY and CDR2 SMNVEV (reference sequence). V was pared by 7 bases and J by 5 bases, with 17 bases between. CDR3 region: CASNSGFDRETQYF. DNA for the CDR3: TGTGCCAGCAATTCTGGTTTCGACCGGGAGACCCAGTACTTC.

This rearrangement joins TRBV27 to TRBJ2-1, with 10 bases that match TRBD2. CDR1 and CDR2 (germline): MNHEY, SMNVEV (reference sequence). There are 13 residues in the CDR3. V lost 3 bases, J lost 15 bases, and 8 bases stayed unmatched. DNA of the CDR3: TGTGCCAGCAGTTTCCTAGCGGGAGAGAGGGGGTTCTTC. This gives the protein CASSFLAGERGFF.

This clonotype showed up just a few times. This chain connects TRBV28 to TRBJ2-1; 8 nucleotides agree with TRBD2. Looked up from germline, CDR1 is MDHEN and CDR2 is SYDVKM. The CDR3 has 16 amino acids. V dropped 5 bases and J dropped 3; count of bases not matched to a gene: 9. CDR3 region: CASSAAGATDYNEQFF. CDR3 in DNA: TGTGCCAGCAGTGCAGCGGGAGCTACGGACTACAATGAGCAGTTCTTC.

Only a few counts were recorded for this clonotype. V gene TRBV5-1 combines with J gene TRBJ1-5; 9 nucleotides match TRBD1. CDR3 length: 13 amino acids. Germline-derived CDR1 and CDR2 are SGHRS and YFSETQ. With V trimmed by 4 bases and J by 8 bases, 4 bases remained unmatched. The CDR3: CASSRTGVEPQHF. Written as DNA, the CDR3 is TGCGCCAGCAGCAGGACAGGGGTCGAGCCCCAGCATTTT.

This clonotype appeared many times. This rearrangement joins TRBV2 to TRBJ2-2; D remains unclear. The V end was cut by 6 bases, the J end by 5 bases, with 4 bases between. The germline CDR1 and CDR2 sequences are SNHLY and FYNNEI. The CDR3 spans 11 residues. In DNA, the CDR3 is TGTGCCAGCAGAGCTACCGGGGAGCTGTTTTTT. The encoded protein is CASRATGELFF.

This clonotype was counted a few times. The rearrangement uses TRBV12-3 or TRBV12-4 and TRBJ2-1; the D gene is possibly TRBD2 (6 bases). The CDR3 runs 16 residues. V was cut by 6 bases and J by 0 bases, with 15 bases left in between. The CDR3 bases are TGTGCCAGCAGAAACGGGGACTTTAGCTCCTACAATGAGCAGTTCTTC. This codes for CASRNGDFSSYNEQFF.

The chain joins TRBV5-6 to TRBJ2-1, with TRBD1 matching over 7 bases. The CDR3 spans 15 residues. Germline assignment: CDR1 SGHDT and CDR2 YYEEEE. J was trimmed by 7 bases and V by 4 bases; bases with no gene match: 11. This CDR3 reads CASSIPGQTQNEQFF. CDR3 nucleotide sequence: TGTGCCAGCAGCATCCCGGGACAGACCCAAAATGAGCAGTTCTTC.

The rearrangement links TRBV7-3 to TRBJ2-1; no definite D call. The CDR3 length is 13 residues. V lost 0 bases and J 6 bases, leaving 6 bases between the germline ends. In germline, CDR1 is SGHTA, CDR2 FQGTGA. CDR3 amino acids: CASSLTPVNEQFF. The CDR3 bases are TGTGCCAGCAGCTTAACGCCCGTCAATGAGCAGTTCTTC.

This clonotype was seen more than once but under ten times. The chain has TRBV5-1 and TRBJ1-6; possible D gene TRBD1, 6 bases. The germline V gene has CDR1 SGHRS and CDR2 YFSETQ. CDR3 length: 14 residues. V was trimmed by 5 bases and J by 8 bases, leaving 14 bases between them. CDR3 coding DNA: TGCGCCAGCAGACCCGGACAGAGGGATTCACCCCTCCACTTT. Translation gives CASRPGQRDSPLHF.

This clonotype was found a few times. The rearrangement joins TRBV5-6 to TRBJ2-2, with D possibly being TRBD1 or TRBD2 (5 bases each). Germline V CDR1 and CDR2: SGHDT, YYEEEE. Trimming pared 0 bases from V and 2 bases from J, leaving 8 bases between. The CDR3 has 15 residues. The chain's CDR3 is CASSLVGDNTGELFF. As DNA, the CDR3 is TGTGCCAGCAGCTTGGTTGGGGACAACACCGGGGAGCTGTTTTTT. Full variable domain (rest looked up from reference TRBV5-6 and TRBJ2-2): DAGVTQSPTHLIKTRGQQVTLRCSPKSGHDTVSWYQQALGQGPQFIFQYYEEEERQRGNFPDRFSGHQFPNYSSELNVNALLLGDSALYLCASSLVGDNTGELFFGEGSRLTVL.

This clonotype was observed a few times. CDR3 coding DNA: TGTGCCAGCGAAAACAGAGCGCACAATGAGCAGTTCTTC. It codes for CASENRAHNEQFF. This rearrangement joins TRBV11-2 to TRBJ2-1; D not certain. This CDR3 contains 13 residues. From germline, CDR1 is SGHAT and CDR2 FQNNGV. V was shortened by 8 bases and J by 5 bases, with 13 bases between the two germline ends.

The CDR3 DNA sequence: TGTGCCAGCAGCTTAGGCCAGGGCCTATACAATGAGCAGTTCTTC. This sequence encodes CASSLGQGLYNEQFF. The gene calls are TRBV7-3 and TRBJ2-1; weak D call: TRBD1 (5 bases). V lost 2 bases and J 4 bases, leaving 12 bases between the germline ends. Germline CDR1 SGHTA, CDR2 FQGTGA. This CDR3 spans 15 amino acids.

The chain recombines TRBV2 with TRBJ2-2; a possible D gene is TRBD1 (6 bases). This CDR3 region has 13 residues. Trimming stripped 0 bases from V and 8 bases from J, with 7 bases between. Per germline, CDR1 SNHLY and CDR2 FYNNEI. The CDR3: CASSEAGGGELFF. CDR3 bases: TGTGCCAGCAGTGAAGCAGGGGGAGGGGAGCTGTTTTTT.

This clonotype was detected only a few times. The chain employs TRBV5-1 and TRBJ1-6; tentatively, D is TRBD1 (6 bases). The V gene lost 6 bases and the J gene lost 6 bases, with 10 bases spanning the gap. CDR1 SGHRS and CDR2 YFSETQ come from the germline V gene. This CDR3 comprises 13 residues. In DNA form, the CDR3 reads TGCGCCAGCAAGGACAGTCCTAATTCACCCCTCCACTTT. It translates to CASKDSPNSPLHF. The variable domain in full, completed from reference TRBV5-1 and TRBJ1-6, reads KAGVTQTPRYLIKTRGQQVTLSCSPISGHRSVSWYQQTPGQGLQFLFEYFSETQRNKGNFPGRFSGRQFSNSRSEMNVSTLELGDSALYLCASKDSPNSPLHFGNGTRLTVT.

The chain couples TRBV12-3 or TRBV12-4 to TRBJ2-7; D may be TRBD2 (6 bases). The CDR3 extends over 11 amino acids. V was pared by 8 bases and J by 6 bases, with 11 bases between. The CDR3 DNA follows: TGTGCCAGCGGAGGGTTCGGCGAGCAGTACTTC. It is translated as CASGGFGEQYF.

The J gene is TRBJ2-1, the V gene TRBV5-1, with TRBD2 identical over 9 bases. In germline, CDR1 is SGHRS, CDR2 YFSETQ. The CDR3 sequence is 15 residues long. J was trimmed by 7 bases and V by 4 bases; bases with no gene match: 9. CDR3 amino acids: CASSQLAGAGNEQFF. The CDR3 DNA follows: TGCGCCAGCAGCCAGTTAGCGGGAGCGGGGAATGAGCAGTTCTTC. The full variable domain, rest sourced from reference TRBV5-1 and TRBJ2-1, is KAGVTQTPRYLIKTRGQQVTLSCSPISGHRSVSWYQQTPGQGLQFLFEYFSETQRNKGNFPGRFSGRQFSNSRSEMNVSTLELGDSALYLCASSQLAGAGNEQFFGPGTRLTVL.

The chain uses TRBV7-2 and TRBJ2-5, with 15 nucleotides matching TRBD2. This CDR3 is 17 amino acids long. V trimming: 5 bases; J trimming: 4 bases; junction bases outside the gene matches: 8. Germline CDR1 and CDR2: SGHTA and FQGNSA. CDR3 residues: CASSPGLAGGPVETQYF. CDR3 in DNA: TGTGCCAGCAGCCCCGGACTAGCGGGAGGGCCAGTAGAGACCCAGTACTTC. Full variable domain (remainder filled in from reference TRBV7-2 and TRBJ2-5): GAGVSQSPSNKVTEKGKDVELRCDPISGHTALYWYRQSLGQGLEFLIYFQGNSAPDKSGLPSDRFSAERTGGSVSTLTIQRTQQEDSAVYLCASSPGLAGGPVETQYFGPGTRLLVL.